Sequencing of this TCR beta chain was carried out in a study of blood T cell repertoires in COVID-19. At the level of the study: Samples taken during acute and convalescent COVID-19 were collected in the United States, Italy and Spain. The cDNA or gDNA used as material had been derived from T cells, B-cell-depleted T cells, or PBMCs.

Method: immunoSEQ multiplex PCR; TCRdb's copy keeps in-frame clones and lacks some. This table holds fewer than 70,000 clones, 65% to 90% found once. The CDR3 covers 13 residues. Germline V gene lookup returns CDR1 LNHDA and CDR2 SQIVND (reference sequence). J lost 7 bases, V lost 3 bases, and 0 bases had no gene match. The chain couples TRBV19 to TRBJ1-5, with 10 bases lining up with TRBD1. The sample taken for sequencing was peripheral blood. The TCR was taken from a woman aged 55-70 years with acute or convalescent COVID-19. In DNA form, the CDR3 reads TGTGCCAGTAGTATGGACAGGGGGCAGCCCCAGCATTTT. Its translation is CASSMDRGQPQHF.